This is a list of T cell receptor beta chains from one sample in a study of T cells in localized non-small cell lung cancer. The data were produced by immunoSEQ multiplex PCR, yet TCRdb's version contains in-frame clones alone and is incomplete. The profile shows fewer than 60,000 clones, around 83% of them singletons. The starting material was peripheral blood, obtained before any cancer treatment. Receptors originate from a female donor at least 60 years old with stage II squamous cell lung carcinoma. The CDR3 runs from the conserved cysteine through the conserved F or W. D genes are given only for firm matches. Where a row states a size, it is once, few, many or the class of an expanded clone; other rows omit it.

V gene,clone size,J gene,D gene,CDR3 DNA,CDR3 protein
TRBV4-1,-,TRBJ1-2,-,TGCGCCAGCAGCCAAGAGGGGTACGGGGGCTATGGCTACACCTTC,CASSQEGYGGYGYTF
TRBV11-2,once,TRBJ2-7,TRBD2,TGTGCCAGCAGCCCCAGGGTGCTAGCGGGGGGGCCTATACACTACGAGCAGTACTTC,CASSPRVLAGGPIHYEQYF
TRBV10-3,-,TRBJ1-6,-,TGTGCCATCAGTGAACAGCGCCAAAGTTCACCCCTCCACTTT,CAISEQRQSSPLHF
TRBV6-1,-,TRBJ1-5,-,TGTGCCAGCAGTGAACCCAGTGTTAATCAGCCCCAGCATTTT,CASSEPSVNQPQHF
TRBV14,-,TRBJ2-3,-,TGTGCCAGCAGCCAAGATCTGATAGCAAATACGCAGTATTTT,CASSQDLIANTQYF
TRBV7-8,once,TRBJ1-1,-,TGTGCCAGCAGCTTAGAAACAGGAACTGAAGCTTTCTTT,CASSLETGTEAFF
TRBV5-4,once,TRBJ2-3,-,TGTGCCAGCAGCTCGGTTGGAGATACGCAGTATTTT,CASSSVGDTQYF
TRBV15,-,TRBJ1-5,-,TGTGCCACCAGCAGAGGGGGACTGAACAATCAGCCCCAGCATTTT,CATSRGGLNNQPQHF
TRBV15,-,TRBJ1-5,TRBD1,TGTGCCACCAGCACAACCCGGACAGGGAATAGCAATCAGCCCCAGCATTTT,CATSTTRTGNSNQPQHF
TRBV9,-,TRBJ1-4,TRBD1,TGTGCCAGCAGCGTAGGGGACAGGGGGTTGCGGGGTAATGAAAAACTGTTTTTT,CASSVGDRGLRGNEKLFF
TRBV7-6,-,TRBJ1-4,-,TGTGCCAGCAGCTTCGATATAAGGACAGTGGGTAATGAAAAACTGTTTTTT,CASSFDIRTVGNEKLFF
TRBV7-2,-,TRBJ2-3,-,TGTGCCAGCAGCTTTAGGGATACGCAGTATTTT,CASSFRDTQYF
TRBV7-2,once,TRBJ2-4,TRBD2,TGTGCCAGCAGCTTCGCGGGGGTAAACATTCAGTACTTC,CASSFAGVNIQYF
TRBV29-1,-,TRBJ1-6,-,TGCATCGTTGGGGATGTAGATTCACCCCTCCACTTT,CIVGDVDSPLHF
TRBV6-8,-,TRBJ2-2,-,TGTGCCAGCAGTTACAACCGACAGGCAATCGGGGAGCTGTTTTTT,CASSYNRQAIGELFF
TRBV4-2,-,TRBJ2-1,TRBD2,TGTGCCAGCAGCCAAGCGGGGGGAGGGTACAATGAGCAGTTCTTC,CASSQAGGGYNEQFF
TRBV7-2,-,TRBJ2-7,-,TGTGCCAGCAGCCCTCAGAGAGGGGAGCAGTACTTC,CASSPQRGEQYF
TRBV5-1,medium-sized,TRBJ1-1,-,TGCGCCAGCAGCTCCCTTACGGGGGTAGGAGCTGAAGCTTTCTTT,CASSSLTGVGAEAFF
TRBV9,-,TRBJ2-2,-,TGTGCCAGCAGCCTAGTAGGAGGAGGAATTTACCCCGGGGAGCTGTTTTTT,CASSLVGGGIYPGELFF
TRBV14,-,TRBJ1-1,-,TGTGCCAGCAGCCTTAAGACAGCGAACACTGAAGCTTTCTTT,CASSLKTANTEAFF
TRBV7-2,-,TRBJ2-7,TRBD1,TGTGCCAGCAGCCACAGGGGAGTCTCCTACGAGCAGTACTTC,CASSHRGVSYEQYF
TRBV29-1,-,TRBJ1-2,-,TGCAGCGTTGAGTTAGACGGGGGGGCTGGCTATGGCTACACCTTC,CSVELDGGAGYGYTF
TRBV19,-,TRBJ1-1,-,TGTGCCAGTAACCAGGAGGGGGTGAACACTGAAGCTTTCTTT,CASNQEGVNTEAFF
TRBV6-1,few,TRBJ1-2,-,TGTGCCAGCAGTGAAGATCCAGGGCGGGAGGGCTACACCTTC,CASSEDPGREGYTF
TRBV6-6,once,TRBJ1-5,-,TGTGCCAGCAGTTGGGGGGAGGAGGAACAGCCCCAGCATTTT,CASSWGEEEQPQHF
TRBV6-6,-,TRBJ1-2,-,TGTGCCAGCAGTTACATAGGCAGGGTAAACTATGGCTACACCTTC,CASSYIGRVNYGYTF
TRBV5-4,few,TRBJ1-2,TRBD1,TGTGCCAGCAGCTCGCGGGACAGGGGGTTCTATGGCTACACCTTC,CASSSRDRGFYGYTF
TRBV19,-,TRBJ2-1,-,TGTGCCAGTAGCTTGGGGGCGGTCTGGGATGAGCAGTTCTTC,CASSLGAVWDEQFF
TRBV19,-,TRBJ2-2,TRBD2,TGTGCCAGTAGTAGAGGACTAGCGGGGGACGGGGAGCTGTTTTTT,CASSRGLAGDGELFF
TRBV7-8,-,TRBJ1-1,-,TGTGCCAGCAGCTTAAACAGGGCGGACACTGAAGCTTTCTTT,CASSLNRADTEAFF
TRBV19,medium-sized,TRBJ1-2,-,TGTGCCAGTAGTCCCGGAGGGTATGGCTACACCTTC,CASSPGGYGYTF
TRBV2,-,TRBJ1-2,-,TGTGCCAGCAGTCCAAACGACCTAGAGGATGGCTACACCTTC,CASSPNDLEDGYTF
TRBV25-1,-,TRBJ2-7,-,TGTGCCAGCAGTCCCCGGGGAAGGGTTACCCACGAGCAGTACTTC,CASSPRGRVTHEQYF
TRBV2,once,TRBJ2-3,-,TGTGCCAGCACCGCGAATCCCAGGACGGTCACAGATACGCAGTATTTT,CASTANPRTVTDTQYF
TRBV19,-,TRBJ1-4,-,TGTGCCAGTAAGAGGCAGGCCATTAATGAAAAACTGTTTTTT,CASKRQAINEKLFF
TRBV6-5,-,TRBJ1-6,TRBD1,TGTGCCAGCACTACAGGGGCAAATTCACCCCTCCACTTT,CASTTGANSPLHF
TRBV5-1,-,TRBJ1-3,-,TGCGCCAGCAGCTTGGGGGGCTCCTCTGGAAACACCATATATTTT,CASSLGGSSGNTIYF
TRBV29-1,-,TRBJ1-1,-,TGCAGCGCTAGGGACCTTAACACTGAAGCTTTCTTT,CSARDLNTEAFF
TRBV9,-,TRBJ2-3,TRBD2,TGTGCCAGCAGCGTAGCCAGCGGGGGGGCGGATACGCAGTATTTT,CASSVASGGADTQYF
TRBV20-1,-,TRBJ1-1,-,TGCAGTTCAGACAGAAACACTGAAGCTTTCTTT,CSSDRNTEAFF
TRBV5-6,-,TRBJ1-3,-,TGTGCCAGCGGTCAACTCTCTGGAAACACCATATATTTT,CASGQLSGNTIYF
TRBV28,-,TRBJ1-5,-,TGTGCCAGCAGTCAGGGGACAAACTATCAGCCCCAGCATTTT,CASSQGTNYQPQHF
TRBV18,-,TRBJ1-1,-,TGTGCCAGCTCACCAGCGGGGCGCAACACTGAAGCTTTCTTT,CASSPAGRNTEAFF
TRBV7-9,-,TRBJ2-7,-,TGTGCCAGCAGCCTCACCGGGACACCGAACCACGAGCAGTACTTC,CASSLTGTPNHEQYF
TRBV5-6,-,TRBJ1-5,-,TGTGCCAGCAGCTTTAGCAGCAATCAGCCCCAGCATTTT,CASSFSSNQPQHF
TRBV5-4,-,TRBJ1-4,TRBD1,TGTGCCAGCAGCGCTCACAGGGGAGTTAATGAAAAACTGTTTTTT,CASSAHRGVNEKLFF
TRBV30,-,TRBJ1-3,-,TGTGCCTGGAGTGGGGTAGCGGGGTACTCTGGAAACACCATATATTTT,CAWSGVAGYSGNTIYF
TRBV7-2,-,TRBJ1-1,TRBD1,TGTGCCAGCAGCTTGGACAGGGCAAACACTGAAGCTTTCTTT,CASSLDRANTEAFF
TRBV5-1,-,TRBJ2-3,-,TGCGCCAGCAGCTTGGGTAGAACAGATACGCAGTATTTT,CASSLGRTDTQYF
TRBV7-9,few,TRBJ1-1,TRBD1,TGTGCCAGCAGCCATTCACAGGGGCTGGAAGCTTTCTTT,CASSHSQGLEAFF
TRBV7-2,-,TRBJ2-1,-,TGTGCCAGCAGCCCTCAGGGGGGGGTATACAATGAGCAGTTCTTC,CASSPQGGVYNEQFF
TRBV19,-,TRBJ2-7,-,TGTGCCAGTAGTCGCCGGGACAACTACGAGCAGTACTTC,CASSRRDNYEQYF
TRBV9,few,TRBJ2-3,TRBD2,TGTGCCAGCAGCGTCGGAAGCGGGGGCGCAGATACGCAGTATTTT,CASSVGSGGADTQYF
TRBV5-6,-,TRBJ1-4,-,TGTGCCAGCAGCTTGGGCGAGGAACTGTTTTTT,CASSLGEELFF
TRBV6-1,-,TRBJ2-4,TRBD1,TGTGCCAGCAGTGAAGGAGGACAGGGGGCCCAAAACATTCAGTACTTC,CASSEGGQGAQNIQYF